These 20 T cell receptor beta chains were all obtained from the same sample, sequenced in a study of beta chain features in type 1 diabetes. Expressed TCRB transcripts were sequenced, since all the RNA that had been isolated was reverse transcribed. TCRdb's copy holds only in-frame clones and misses some; the assay was immunoSEQ multiplex PCR. This table holds 250,000 to 350,000 clones, roughly 15% found once. Sequencing was done on a sample of central memory CD4+ T cells from blood. These receptor sequences come from a man aged 25-40 years in good health.

This clone occurred a few times. This rearrangement joins TRBV7-9 to TRBJ1-2, with a weak D call TRBD1 (5 bases). Trimming took 1 base from V and 6 from J, leaving 6 bases between them. The CDR3 spans 12 residues. CDR1 is SEHNR, CDR2 FQNEAQ, per germline (reference sequence). The CDR3 here is CASSLGGNGYTF. The CDR3 DNA reads TGTGCCAGCAGCTTAGGGGGGAATGGCTACACCTTC.

This clone was observed a few times. The chain couples TRBV2 to TRBJ2-5, with TRBD1 identical over 7 bases. Germline-derived CDR1 and CDR2 are SNHLY and FYNNEI. J gave up 5 bases and V 8 bases, and 14 bases lay outside the gene matches. CDR3 size: 15 residues. Here the CDR3 reads CASSPGGTKSETQYF. The CDR3 nucleotides are TGTGCCAGCTCCCCAGGGGGAACCAAGTCGGAGACCCAGTACTTC.

This clone was seen only a few times. The chain couples TRBV28 to TRBJ2-5; the D gene is possibly TRBD2 (6 bases). V shed 5 bases and J shed 4 bases, with 14 bases lying between them. From germline, CDR1 is MDHEN and CDR2 SYDVKM. This CDR3 is built from 14 residues. CDR3 DNA sequence: TGTGCCAGCAGTCTTCCGGGACTTACAGAGACCCAGTACTTC. Translating gives CASSLPGLTETQYF.

The chain employs TRBV4-1 and TRBJ2-7; TRBD2 matches at 7 bases. The end of the DNA fits TRBJ2-1 better, so the J call may be wrong. The V gene's germline CDR1 is MGHRA and CDR2 YSYEKL. CDR3 length: 13 residues. CDR3 in DNA: TGCGCCAGCAGCCTAGCGGGTGGCAATGAGCAGTTCTTC. Its translation is CASSLAGGNEQFF.

The chain employs TRBV2 and TRBJ2-7; D ambiguous. Looked up from germline, CDR1 is SNHLY and CDR2 is FYNNEI. The ends were cut back, 5 bases at V and 7 bases at J, with 9 bases in the middle. The CDR3 is 11 amino acids. The CDR3 region is CASSPAREQYF. The CDR3 DNA sequence: TGTGCCAGCAGTCCGGCGAGGGAGCAGTACTTC.

The chain uses TRBV4-2 and TRBJ2-1, with 9 bases fitting TRBD1. Germline CDR1 is LGHNA and CDR2 is YNFKEQ. Losses at the gene ends were 0 bases for V and 2 bases for J; bases not matched to a gene: 5. CDR3 length: 17 amino acids. CDR3 amino acids: CASSQELTGGAYNEQFF. The CDR3 DNA is TGTGCCAGCAGCCAAGAGTTGACAGGGGGTGCCTACAATGAGCAGTTCTTC.

The V gene is TRBV7-9, the J gene TRBJ2-3, with D hard to call. The germline V gene encodes CDR1 SEHNR and CDR2 FQNEAQ (reference sequence). Trimming removed 1 base at V and 2 bases at J, with 7 bases between. This CDR3 spans 14 amino acids. The CDR3 region is CASSLGISTDTQYF. The CDR3 DNA sequence: TGTGCCAGCAGCTTAGGCATTTCCACAGATACGCAGTATTTT.

The V call is TRBV29-1, the J call TRBJ1-2; D is unclear. V was shortened by 4 bases and J by 6 bases, with 9 bases between the two germline ends. The CDR3 has 11 residues. CDR1 is SQVTM and CDR2 is ANQGSEA in the germline V gene. This chain's CDR3 is CSVGGRDGYTF. Here the CDR3 DNA reads TGCAGCGTTGGGGGTCGGGATGGCTACACCTTC.

This chain uses TRBV29-1 with TRBJ2-7; D is possibly TRBD1 (6 bases). This CDR3 has 13 residues. The germline V and J ends were trimmed by 8 bases and 6 bases, with 20 bases remaining between them. Germline CDR1 SQVTM, CDR2 ANQGSEA. The CDR3 bases are TGCAGCCCCCTGGGGGCGTTTAAGTGCGAGCAGTACGTC. Residues: CSPLGAFKCEQYV.

There are many counts of this clone. The chain uses TRBV2 and TRBJ1-5, with 7 bases aligning to TRBD1. J was trimmed by 5 bases and V by 5 bases; bases with no gene match: 3. The germline CDR1 and CDR2 sequences are SNHLY and FYNNEI. The CDR3 totals 13 residues. The CDR3 region has the DNA TGTGCCAGCAGTACAGGGGAGGATCAGCCCCAGCATTTT. Translated, it gives CASSTGEDQPQHF.

The chain employs TRBV6-1 and TRBJ2-4; tentatively, D is TRBD2 (7 bases). CDR1 is MNHNS and CDR2 is SASEGT in the germline V gene. The CDR3 contains 14 residues. The V and J ends lost 5 bases and 7 bases respectively, with 15 bases between them. The CDR3 is CASSSGGLENIQYF. Written as DNA, the CDR3 is TGTGCCAGCAGTTCCGGGGGGCTGGAGAACATTCAGTACTTC.

The J gene is TRBJ2-4, the V gene TRBV6-1; D unclear. The V gene's germline CDR1 is MNHNS and CDR2 SASEGT. Trimming cost V 4 bases and J 0 bases, with 7 bases left between them. The CDR3 contains 14 residues. CDR3: CASSAGLAKNIQYF. The CDR3 bases are TGTGCCAGCAGTGCAGGCCTAGCCAAAAACATTCAGTACTTC.

This clone was seen a few times. The chain recombines TRBV7-9 with TRBJ2-6, with D tentatively TRBD1 or TRBD2 (6 bases each). The CDR3 consists of 16 residues. V gave up 5 bases and J gave up 1 base, with 12 bases separating them. Germline CDR1 and CDR2: SEHNR and FQNEAQ (reference sequence). For the CDR3, the DNA is TGTGCCAGCAGCCCCCTAGGGGGGTCTGGGGCCAACGTCCTGACTTTC. This codes for CASSPLGGSGANVLTF.

With respect to this clone: At one boundary the junction diverges from the germline segment, which might be a read error. The V call is TRBV7-7, the J call TRBJ2-5; 10 bases are shared with TRBD2. The CDR3 totals 13 residues. Germline lookup yields CDR1 SSHAT and CDR2 FNYEAQ (reference sequence). The CDR3 DNA is TGTGCTAGCAGCCTTAGCGGGAGGGAGACCCAGTACTTC. Its protein product is CASSLSGRETQYF.

This clone was recorded at least ten times. V gene TRBV5-1 combines with J gene TRBJ1-2; a possible D gene is TRBD1 (6 bases). CDR3 length: 14 amino acids. The germline V gene has CDR1 SGHRS and CDR2 YFSETQ. Deletions cut 0 bases from V and 4 bases from J, with 10 bases between. In DNA, the CDR3 is TGCGCCAGCAGCTTGGACCAGACAGGCTATGGCTACACCTTC. This gives the protein CASSLDQTGYGYTF.

A few counts support this clone. With only one base between it and a far larger clone, this is likely a read error. This chain joins TRBV7-6 and TRBJ1-1, with 11 bases lining up with TRBD1. With V trimmed by 6 bases and J by 4 bases, 4 bases remained unmatched. CDR3 length equals 14 residues. Germline V gives CDR1 SGHVS, CDR2 FNYEAQ. The CDR3 bases are TGTGCCAGCAGTCCCGGGACAGGGGGCACTGAAGCTTTCTTT. Residues: CASSPGTGGTEAFF.

The V and J genes are TRBV11-2 and TRBJ2-5, with D possibly matching TRBD1 (6 bases). CDR1 SGHAT and CDR2 FQNNGV come from the germline V gene. This CDR3 is built from 15 residues. V shed 3 bases and J shed 4 bases, with 15 bases lying between them. CDR3: CASSLGAAAGETQYF. CDR3 nucleotide sequence: TGTGCCAGCAGCTTGGGGGCGGCGGCAGGAGAGACCCAGTACTTC.

The chain carries TRBV5-1 and TRBJ2-7, with TRBD2 matching 15 bases. V was pared by 3 bases and J by 3 bases, with 4 bases of the junction left unmatched. Germline V gives CDR1 SGHRS, CDR2 YFSETQ. The CDR3 has 16 amino acids. Here the CDR3 reads CASSSGLAGGIYEQYF. The CDR3 nucleotides are TGCGCCAGCAGCTCCGGACTAGCGGGGGGGATCTACGAGCAGTACTTC.

The rearrangement joins TRBV7-9 to TRBJ2-1, with no clear D. The CDR3 is made up of 14 amino acids. Germline V lookup: CDR1 SEHNR, CDR2 FQNEAQ (reference sequence). V dropped 5 bases and J dropped 0 bases, with 8 bases sitting between them. The CDR3 sequence: CASSARPSYNEQFF. CDR3 DNA sequence: TGTGCCAGCAGCGCTAGACCCTCCTACAATGAGCAGTTCTTC.

V and J are TRBV7-2 and TRBJ1-1; D not resolved. The length of the CDR3 is 14 residues. CDR1 and CDR2 from the germline V gene are SGHTA and FQGNSA. Trimming took 5 bases from V and 5 from J, leaving 15 bases between them. This chain's CDR3 is CASSPTLMGTEAFF. CDR3 DNA: TGTGCCAGCAGCCCGACCTTAATGGGGACTGAAGCTTTCTTT.